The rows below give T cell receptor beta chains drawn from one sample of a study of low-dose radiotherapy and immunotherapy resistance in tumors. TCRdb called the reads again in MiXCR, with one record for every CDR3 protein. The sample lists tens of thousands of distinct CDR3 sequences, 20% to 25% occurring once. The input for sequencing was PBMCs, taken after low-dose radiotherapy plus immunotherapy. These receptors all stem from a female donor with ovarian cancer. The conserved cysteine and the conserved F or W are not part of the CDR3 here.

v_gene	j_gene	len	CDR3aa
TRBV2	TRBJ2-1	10	ASREIGNEQF
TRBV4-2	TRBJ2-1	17	ASSQVGPWLLSDPSEQF
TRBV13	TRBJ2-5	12	ASSSGQPQETQY
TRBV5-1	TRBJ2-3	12	ASRLAGSTDTQY
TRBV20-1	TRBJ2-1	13	SARVLAGGRNEQF
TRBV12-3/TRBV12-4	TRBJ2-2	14	ASSQGLAGGPGELF
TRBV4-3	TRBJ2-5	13	ASSQDEGLGETQY
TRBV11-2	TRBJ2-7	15	ASSLDGAGGFSYEQY
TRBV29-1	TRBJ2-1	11	SVELAQLNEQF
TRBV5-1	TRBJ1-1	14	ASSSGQGAVNTEAF
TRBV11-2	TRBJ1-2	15	ASSLGSFGGIPNGYT
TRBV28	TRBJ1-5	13	ASSSSGTGVQPQH